One T cell receptor (beta chain) is described in this entry. Its cognate antigen is unknown. These data originate in a study of blood T cells in healthy people across ages. Points from the study as a whole: Greater diversity and more naive CD4+ cells were seen in long-lived donors than in aged donors. Estimated diversity across one million T cells was deemed an underestimate.

The CDR3 is made up of 16 amino acids. From germline, CDR1 is LGHDT and CDR2 YNNKEL (reference sequence). Trimming took 1 base from V and 6 from J; bases not matched to a gene: 6. A second roughly 7 to 12 cycle PCR used barcoded and J-beta primers. TCRdb itself ran the 5' RACE reads through MiXCR, one entry per CDR3 protein. The sample includes approximately 900,000 distinct CDR3 sequences, roughly 29% seen only once; the top ten take about 10%. These data were also reused for a study on T cells of mothers and their children. This second study notes: It was found that thymic selection shapes TCR recombination output similarly in related and unrelated pairs.

J is TRBJ1-6 and V is TRBV3-1, with 7 positions matching TRBD1. Sequencing was done on a sample of blood. This sequence originates from a woman aged 40 to 50 in good health. This CDR3 is CASSQGGGTANSPLHF. The CDR3 DNA reads as TGTGCCAGCAGCCAAGGGGGGGGGACAGCTAATTCACCCCTCCACTTT.